This T cell receptor (beta chain) stems from a study of cytomegalovirus exposure and HLA in healthy donors. Turning to the study itself: One earlier analysis, a look at 180 million or so T cells, found 117 million unique TCR beta sequences.

Points on this clone: Its antigen is not identified.

Each donor was healthy, and each was a bone marrow donor. Germline V gene sequence: CDR1 SGHNT, CDR2 YYREEE (reference sequence). Trimming shortened V by 4 bases and J by 5 bases, and 12 bases separated the two germline ends. The CDR3 covers 13 residues. It was with 60 Vbeta and 13 Jbeta primers that the PCR ran. The protocol was immunoSEQ multiplex PCR, while the TCRdb copy is restricted to in-frame clones and leaves out a portion. The sample contains some 160,000 clones, about 72% of which appear only once. General observations from the study: Follow-up analysis found HLA locus-dependent TCR association rates, highest for DRB1 and lowest for HLA-C.

This receptor was taken from a male donor in good health and CMV-seronegative. Source material: PBMCs. This chain connects TRBV5-4 to TRBJ1-1, with D tentatively TRBD1 (5 bases). CDR3 coding DNA: TGTGCCAGCAGCGACCAGGGAAGGACTGAAGCTTTCTTT. Protein product: CASSDQGRTEAFF.